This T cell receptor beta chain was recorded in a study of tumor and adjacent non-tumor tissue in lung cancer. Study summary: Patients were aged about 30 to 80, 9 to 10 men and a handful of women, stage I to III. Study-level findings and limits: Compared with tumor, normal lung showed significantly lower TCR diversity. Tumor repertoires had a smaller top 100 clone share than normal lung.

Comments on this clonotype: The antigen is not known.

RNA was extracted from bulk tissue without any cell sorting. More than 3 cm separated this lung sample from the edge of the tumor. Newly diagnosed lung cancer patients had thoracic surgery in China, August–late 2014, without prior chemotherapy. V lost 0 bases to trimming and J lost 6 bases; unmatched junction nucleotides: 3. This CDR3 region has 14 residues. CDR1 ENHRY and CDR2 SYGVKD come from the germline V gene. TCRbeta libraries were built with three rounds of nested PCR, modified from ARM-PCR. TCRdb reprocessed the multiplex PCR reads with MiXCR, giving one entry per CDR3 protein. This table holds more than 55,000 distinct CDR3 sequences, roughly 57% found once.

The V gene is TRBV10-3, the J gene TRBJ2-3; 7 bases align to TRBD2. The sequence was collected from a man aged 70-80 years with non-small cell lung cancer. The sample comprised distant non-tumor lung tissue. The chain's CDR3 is CAISESTSRDTQYF. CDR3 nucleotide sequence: TGTGCCATCAGTGAGTCGACTAGCAGGGATACGCAGTATTTT.